Described below is a single TCR beta chain sequence and its context. The clone's antigen remains unknown. It has no much larger one-base neighbor in the sample; base qualities were not kept. TCRbeta CDR3 regions were amplified from genomic DNA by means of the immunoSEQ Assay, a bias-controlled multiplex PCR. The paper's data handling went like this. The number of nucleated cells in each sample was estimated from the amplification of reference gene primers within the assay. Sequence reads were collapsed and filtered to measure the absolute abundance of every unique TCRbeta CDR3 rearrangement. For each sample, productive Simpson clonality was calculated as the square root of Simpson's diversity index over productive rearrangements. The source is immuneACCESS, and TCRdb retained only in-frame sequences with V and J called. Part of the clones is not carried over; for the studies checked, unresolved V genes explain less than half of this, and the remainder is unexplained. That table is the source of V, J and clone size, and D and trimming were worked out from the DNA. Here the sample has over 200,000 clones; 70% to 85% occur a single time. Approximately 1.8% of the sample lies in the top ten.

Participants in the prospective study were aged 18 to 89 years, lived in more than 20 United States geographic areas, and enrolled through a virtual design. To assign participants to cohorts, the prospective study relied on clinical history that participants themselves reported in a screening survey and a study questionnaire. Recovered participants in ImmuneRACE Cohort 3 were defined as having two consecutive negative NP/OP PCR tests, clearance from a healthcare professional, or resolution of symptoms. In the prospective study, whole blood, serum and a nasopharyngeal or oropharyngeal swab were collected from each participant by mobile phlebotomists. Over a roughly 2-month period, participants in the prospective study had the option of providing additional blood draws and questionnaires. Prospective study blood samples were shipped either frozen or at room temperature before DNA extraction. This entry comes from a study of blood T cell repertoires in COVID-19 (dated by TCRdb to the early 2020s). Broadly, across the study: Collaborator samples came from the United States, Italy and Spain and covered acute and convalescent phases of COVID-19. The prospective study material was composed of cDNA or gDNA derived from T cells, B-cell-depleted T cells, or PBMCs. The repertoires were released in a freely available public database meant as a resource for research on the immune response to SARS-CoV-2. Where available, HLA class I and class II types were taken from metadata supplied by the sample provider and were not determined by assay-based typing. The dataset comprised deeply sampled blood TCRbeta repertoires from subjects exposed to, actively infected with, or recovered from COVID-19. The sample metadata nearly always contained a de-identified subject ID, COVID-19 status, age in years and sex. The samples were drawn from two sources: the first 160 participants of the ongoing ImmuneRACE study, and 1,000 to 1,500 subjects contributed by 6 global collaborators. The study at large found these results: How much clinical and demographic metadata was included differed by source and by participant, and the metadata was provided uncurated.

Deletion took 7 bases off V and 0 bases off J, with a span of 16 bases between the germline ends. CDR1 and CDR2 are drawn from the germline V gene: SGHVS, FQNEAQ. The CDR3 spans 15 residues, from the cysteine through the phenylalanine. Only the CDR3 part of the read is kept: 45 bases, read in frame from the first base. The chain links TRBV7-8 with TRBJ2-7; the D gene is possibly TRBD2, with 5 bases matching. The sequence was collected from a man aged 60 to 69 who had recovered from COVID-19. Sequenced input: PBMCs or T cells enriched from blood (not recorded which). The sequence in DNA is TGTGCCAGCACCCCCCTGGCTGGGAGCTCCTACGAGCAGTACTTC. Its amino acids are CASTPLAGSSYEQYF. Reference TRBV7-8 and TRBJ2-7 proteins supply the regions before and after the CDR3; the full variable domain is: GAGVSQSPRYKVAKRGQDVALRCDPISGHVSLFWYQQALGQGPEFLTYFQNEAQLDKSGLPSDRFFAERPEGSVSTLKIQRTQQEDSAVYLCASTPLAGSSYEQYFGPGTRLTVT.